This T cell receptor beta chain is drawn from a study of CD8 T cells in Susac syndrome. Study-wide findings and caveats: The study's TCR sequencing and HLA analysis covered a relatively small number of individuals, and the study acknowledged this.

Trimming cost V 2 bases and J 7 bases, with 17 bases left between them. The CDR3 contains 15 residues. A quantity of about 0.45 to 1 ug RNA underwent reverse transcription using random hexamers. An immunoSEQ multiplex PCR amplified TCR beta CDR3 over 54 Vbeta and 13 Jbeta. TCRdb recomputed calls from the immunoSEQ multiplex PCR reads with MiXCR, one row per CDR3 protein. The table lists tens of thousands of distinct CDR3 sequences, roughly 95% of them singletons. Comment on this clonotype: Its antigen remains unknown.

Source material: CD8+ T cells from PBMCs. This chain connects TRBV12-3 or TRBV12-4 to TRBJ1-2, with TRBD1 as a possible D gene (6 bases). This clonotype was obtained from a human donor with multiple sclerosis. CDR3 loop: CASSLSGGEYPGYTF. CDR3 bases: TGTGCCAGCAGTTTAAGTGGGGGCGAGTATCCTGGCTACACCTTC.